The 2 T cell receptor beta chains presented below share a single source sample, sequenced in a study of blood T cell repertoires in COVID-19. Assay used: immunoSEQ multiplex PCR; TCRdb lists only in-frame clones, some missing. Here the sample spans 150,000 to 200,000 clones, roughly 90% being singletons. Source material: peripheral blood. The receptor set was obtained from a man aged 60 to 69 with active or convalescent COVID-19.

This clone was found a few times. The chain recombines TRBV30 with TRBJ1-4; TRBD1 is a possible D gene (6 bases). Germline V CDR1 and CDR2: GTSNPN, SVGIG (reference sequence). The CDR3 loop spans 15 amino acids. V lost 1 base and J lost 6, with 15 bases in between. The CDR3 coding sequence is TGTGCCTGGAGTGAAACAGGGACGGTTCATGAAAAACTGTTTTTT. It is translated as CAWSETGTVHEKLFF.

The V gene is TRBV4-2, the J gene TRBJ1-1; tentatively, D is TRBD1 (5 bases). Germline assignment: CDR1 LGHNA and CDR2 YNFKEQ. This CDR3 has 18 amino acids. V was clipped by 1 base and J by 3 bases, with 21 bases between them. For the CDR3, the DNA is TGTGCCAGCAGCCAAGCCCAAAACTTTGTGGGGGAGGACACTGAAGCTTTCTTT. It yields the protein CASSQAQNFVGEDTEAFF.